The entry that follows covers one T cell receptor (beta chain) sequence. No antigen is known for it. The sample carries other DNA sequences with the same CDR3. The CDR3 runs 14 residues. In germline, CDR1 is SGHRS, CDR2 YFSETQ. Trimming removed 0 bases at V and 0 bases at J, with 6 bases between. These data are taken from a study of T cell responses to AZD1222 COVID-19 vaccine. Study-wide results and caveats: The study sampled repertoires only after the peak T cell response. Only a handful of individuals given AZD1222 were seropositive at baseline.

Sequencing used immunoSEQ multiplex PCR; TCRdb keeps in-frame clones, though not all of them. The profile shows roughly 100,000 clones, 90% of them singletons. Second doses were pooled across both intervals (about 4 or about 12 weeks). The receptor comes from an adult who received the AZD1222 COVID-19 vaccine. J is TRBJ1-2 and V is TRBV5-1; TRBD1 is a possible D gene (6 bases). The sequencing used peripheral blood, collected 28 days after the second AZD1222 dose. The CDR3 region is CASSLGTANYGYTF. The CDR3 nucleotides are TGCGCCAGCAGCTTGGGGACAGCTAACTATGGCTACACCTTC. Using reference TRBV5-1 and TRBJ1-2 for the parts outside the CDR3, the full variable domain is KAGVTQTPRYLIKTRGQQVTLSCSPISGHRSVSWYQQTPGQGLQFLFEYFSETQRNKGNFPGRFSGRQFSNSRSEMNVSTLELGDSALYLCASSLGTANYGYTFGSGTRLTVV.